Listed here are 20 T cell receptor beta chains from one sample, sequenced in a study of regulatory T cells in long-lasting Graves disease. Time point in this sample: persistent/refractory GD, antithyroid drugs over 5 years with positive TRAb. The TCR library was made from RNA that had been extracted from PBMCs in TRIzol. Construction of the TCR beta libraries employed iRepertoire HTBI primers in conjunction with Arm-PCR of CDR3 regions. One entry per CDR3 protein, called by TCRdb with MiXCR from the multiplex PCR reads. The sample includes hundreds of thousands of distinct CDR3 sequences, about 30% of them seen just once. This specimen was peripheral blood mononuclear cells (PBMCs), taken when the disease was refractory, from a patient treated with antithyroid drugs. The source of these receptors is a female donor with Graves disease.

This clonotype has only a few counts. The chain links TRBV20-1 to TRBJ2-4; D is possibly TRBD1 (5 bases). V dropped 6 bases and J dropped 13 bases, with 13 bases sitting between them. CDR3 length equals 10 residues. Germline CDR1 and CDR2: DFQATT and SNEGSKA (reference sequence). In DNA form, the CDR3 reads TGCAGTGCAGCAAAGACAGCGCAGTACTTC. As protein: CSAAKTAQYF.

The chain is built from TRBV27 and TRBJ2-2; 11 nucleotides agree with TRBD2. The germline V gene encodes CDR1 MNHEY and CDR2 SMNVEV (reference sequence). This CDR3 spans 16 amino acids. V gave up 5 bases and J gave up 5 bases; unmatched junction bases: 7. CDR3 region: CASSPPASGRTGELFF. In nucleotides, the CDR3 is TGTGCCAGCAGTCCTCCCGCTAGCGGGAGGACCGGGGAGCTGTTTTTT.

This chain links TRBV27 with TRBJ2-7; TRBD2 aligns across 7 bases. V trimming: 2 bases; J trimming: 2 bases; junction bases outside the gene matches: 6. CDR1 and CDR2 from the germline V gene are MNHEY and SMNVEV (reference sequence). The CDR3 sequence is 15 residues long. CDR3 loop: CASSLSGKCTYEQYF. DNA of the CDR3: TGTGCCAGCAGTTTAAGCGGGAAGTGTACCTACGAGCAGTACTTC.

This clonotype has only a few counts. The J gene is TRBJ2-5, the V gene TRBV11-2, with 16 positions matching TRBD2. CDR1 and CDR2 from the germline V gene are SGHAT and FQNNGV. The CDR3 extends over 17 amino acids. Germline trimming cut 5 bases from V and 3 bases from J; bases unmatched to any gene: 6. The CDR3 region has the DNA TGTGCCAGCAGCCCTCCGGGACTAGCGGGAGGGAAAGAGACCCAGTACTTC. Its translation: CASSPPGLAGGKETQYF.

Only a few counts were recorded for this clonotype. The rearrangement joins TRBV29-1 to TRBJ1-1; no reliable D call. V lost 5 bases, J lost 4 bases, and 23 bases lay in between. CDR1 SQVTM and CDR2 ANQGSEA come from the germline V gene. The CDR3 has 16 residues. The CDR3 sequence: CSVLQRRSLHGTEAFF. DNA for the CDR3: TGCAGCGTTCTACAGCGCCGGTCCCTCCACGGCACTGAAGCTTTCTTT.

This clonotype was counted between two and nine times. The chain recombines TRBV12-3 or TRBV12-4 with TRBJ2-7; D might be TRBD2 (6 bases). This CDR3 spans 16 amino acids. Deletions cut 3 bases from V and 3 bases from J, with 18 bases between. The CDR3 reads CASSLTRWGENYEQYF. For the CDR3, the DNA is TGTGCCAGCAGTTTGACACGATGGGGGGAGAACTACGAGCAGTACTTC.

The CDR3 sequence: CASRAQLMNTEAFF. CDR3 coding DNA: TGTGCCAGCAGAGCACAGCTGATGAACACTGAAGCTTTCTTT. This rearrangement joins TRBV6-2 or TRBV6-3 to TRBJ1-1, with D unclear. CDR1 and CDR2 from the germline V gene are MNHEY and SVGEGT. The CDR3 has 14 amino acids. V was pared by 6 bases and J by 0 bases, with 11 bases between.

This clonotype was picked up many times. This chain joins TRBV11-1 and TRBJ2-5; 12 bases are a match to TRBD2. Germline V gene data show CDR1 as SGHAT and CDR2 as FQDESV (reference sequence). After removal of 5 bases from V and 5 bases from J, the junction contained 9 bases not matched to a gene. CDR3 size: 16 residues. CDR3 region: CASSPRLAGAGETQYF. CDR3 bases: TGTGCCAGCAGCCCCCGACTAGCGGGAGCGGGGGAGACCCAGTACTTC.

The rearrangement links TRBV28 to TRBJ2-5; TRBD1 matches 7 bases. Germline V gene data show CDR1 as MDHEN and CDR2 as SYDVKM. J lost 4 bases, V lost 5 bases, and 7 bases had no gene match. The CDR3 is 14 amino acids. The CDR3 DNA sequence: TGTGCCAGCAGTGAACGAGGGGGCCGAGAGACCCAGTACTTC. Translated: CASSERGGRETQYF. Combining the CDR3 with reference TRBV28 and TRBJ2-5 gives the whole variable domain DVKVTQSSRYLVKRTGEKVFLECVQDMDHENMFWYRQDPGLGLRLIYFSYDVKMKEKGDIPEGYSVSREKKERFSLILESASTNQTSMYLCASSERGGRETQYFGPGTRLLVL.

This clonotype was seen a handful of times. V is TRBV6-1 and J is TRBJ2-2, with 9 bases that match TRBD2. Per germline, CDR1 MNHNS and CDR2 SASEGT. The length of the CDR3 is 17 residues. J lost 6 bases, V lost 4 bases, and 12 bases had no gene match. The CDR3 DNA follows: TGTGCCAGCAGTGGAGTGGAAACTAGCGGGTCACCCGGGGAGCTGTTTTTT. It specifies CASSGVETSGSPGELFF.

This chain uses TRBV29-1 with TRBJ1-1, with D possibly TRBD1 on 6 matching bases. This CDR3 is 13 amino acids long. The V gene's germline CDR1 is SQVTM and CDR2 ANQGSEA. The V gene lost 4 bases and the J gene lost 3 bases, with 12 bases spanning the gap. The CDR3 DNA is TGCAGCGTTGGTGGGGGGCTGTACACTGAAGCTTTCTTT. Its translation: CSVGGGLYTEAFF.

This clonotype was observed once. V usage is TRBV4-2 and J usage is TRBJ1-2; TRBD1 aligns across 8 bases. V gave up 2 bases and J gave up 8 bases; unmatched junction bases: 19. Germline loops: CDR1 LGHNA, CDR2 YNFKEQ. The CDR3 runs to 18 residues. CDR3 sequence reads: CASSQRMTKSRGRDGYTF. In DNA form, the CDR3 reads TGTGCCAGCAGCCAACGAATGACGAAATCCAGGGGGCGCGACGGCTACACCTTC.

As to this clonotype: A read error may produce the germline difference seen at one junction end. This chain links TRBV6-1 with TRBJ1-5, with D tentatively TRBD1 (5 bases). Germline V gives CDR1 MNHNS, CDR2 SASEGT. The CDR3 consists of 16 residues. CDR3 nucleotides: TGTGTCAGCAGAGGGACTCTCGACAGTAGCAATCAGCCCCAGCATTTT. Protein product: CVSRGTLDSSNQPQHF.

The chain links TRBV28 to TRBJ2-5, with 7 nucleotides matching TRBD2. The V gene's germline CDR1 is MDHEN and CDR2 SYDVKM. The CDR3 has 15 amino acids. Trimming removed 2 bases from V and 2 bases from J; junction bases left unmatched: 5. The CDR3 DNA reads as TGTGCCAGCAGTTTAGGACCAGCGGGGCAAGAGACCCAGTACTTC. Residues: CASSLGPAGQETQYF.

This clonotype occurred a few times. V and J are TRBV19 and TRBJ2-7; TRBD2 might be the D (5 bases). Germline assignment: CDR1 LNHDA and CDR2 SQIVND (reference sequence). This CDR3 is 14 amino acids long. Trimming left V 1 base short and J 0 bases short, with 7 bases between. DNA of the CDR3: TGTGCCAGTAGTATAGGAGGGATCTCCTACGAGCAGTACTTC. Translating gives CASSIGGISYEQYF.

This clonotype was seen at least ten times. The chain recombines TRBV7-9 with TRBJ1-1; no firm D call. Between the trimmed V and J ends, which lost 2 bases and 1 base, there was a span of 11 bases. This CDR3 has 15 residues. From germline, CDR1 is SEHNR and CDR2 FQNEAQ (reference sequence). CDR3 in amino acids: CASSLTMGGNTEAFF. CDR3 nucleotide sequence: TGTGCCAGCAGCTTAACGATGGGCGGGAACACTGAAGCTTTCTTT.

This clonotype was recorded only once. The rearrangement links TRBV6-5 to TRBJ1-2; no clear D gene. This CDR3 is built from 14 residues. Germline CDR1 and CDR2: MNHEY and SVGAGI. V dropped 0 bases and J dropped 7 bases, with 12 bases sitting between them. CDR3 amino acids: CASSYSTSTTGYTF. The CDR3 nucleotides are TGTGCCAGCAGTTACTCGACCTCCACGACTGGCTACACCTTC.

The V call is TRBV7-9, the J call TRBJ2-7; 12 bases are a match to TRBD2. The germline V gene has CDR1 SEHNR and CDR2 FQNEAQ (reference sequence). V lost 4 bases, J lost 3 bases, and 13 bases stayed unmatched. This CDR3 has 18 residues. CDR3 region: CASSSNRAPSGRDYEQYF. In DNA form, the CDR3 reads TGTGCCAGCAGCTCGAACAGGGCTCCTAGCGGGAGGGACTACGAGCAGTACTTC.

The chain couples TRBV11-2 to TRBJ2-1; tentative D call: TRBD2 (6 bases). Trimming shortened V by 3 bases and J by 4 bases, and 16 bases separated the two germline ends. Germline CDR1 and CDR2: SGHAT and FQNNGV. This CDR3 is built from 16 residues. The CDR3 coding sequence is TGTGCCAGCAGCTTGACTGGGACTCAAAATTACAATGAGCAGTTCTTC. Amino acids: CASSLTGTQNYNEQFF.

The rearrangement joins TRBV20-1 to TRBJ2-7; TRBD1 matches at 7 bases. Per the germline V gene, CDR1 is DFQATT and CDR2 is SNEGSKA (reference sequence). V was pared by 3 bases and J by 1 base, with 3 bases of the junction left unmatched. CDR3 length equals 13 residues. The CDR3 loop is CSASPGQSYEQYF. The DNA of the CDR3 is TGCAGTGCTAGCCCGGGACAGTCCTACGAGCAGTACTTC.